This T cell receptor (beta chain) was identified in a study of blood T cell repertoires in COVID-19. Study as a whole: Researchers got acute and convalescent COVID-19 samples from the United States, Italy and Spain. PBMCs, B-cell-depleted T cells, or T cells provided the cDNA or gDNA that made up the material.

This table comes from immunoSEQ multiplex PCR, and its TCRdb copy is limited to in-frame clones, with some not included. In the table there are a few hundred thousand clones, over 75% of which are singletons. The CDR3 contains 14 residues. Germline CDR1 LNHDA, CDR2 SQIVND (reference sequence). V dropped 8 bases and J dropped 2 bases, with 15 bases sitting between them. Categorization into cohorts depended on clinical history that participants reported. The sequenced sample was PBMCs or T cells enriched from blood (not recorded which). The rearrangement joins TRBV19 to TRBJ1-1, with unresolved D. The TCR originated in a woman between 40 and 50 years old who had been exposed to COVID-19. CDR3 region: CASFPPIPNTEAFF. The CDR3 nucleotides read TGTGCCAGTTTCCCCCCTATCCCTAACACTGAAGCTTTCTTT.